This TCR beta chain stems from a study of shared clonotypes between healthy human individuals. General study results and limits: Sampling covered nothing but blood. Tissue TCR repertoires likely differ from those found in blood.

The J segment lost 4 bases and the V segment lost 1 base, leaving 3 bases of the junction unmatched. The CDR3 extends over 15 amino acids. Germline CDR1 reads SEHNR; CDR2 reads FQNEAQ (reference sequence). Remarks on this clone: Its antigen remains unidentified.

The authors split each subset's genomic DNA evenly across several immunoSEQ plates. Using immunoSEQ multiplex PCR, the repertoire was profiled, and TCRdb retains in-frame clones only, with some absent. The sample includes approximately 710,000 clones, around 91% of them seen just once. The specimen was memory CD8+ T cells from PBMCs. The sample's subset: CD45RO+ cells pooled with CCR7-negative TemRA cells. The receptor's source is a man aged 18 to 35 in good health. Some clones in this sample may be carry-over from other donors' samples. The chain links TRBV7-9 to TRBJ1-2, with 10 nucleotides matching TRBD1. The CDR3 spells CASSLETGGGYGYTF. The CDR3 bases are TGTGCCAGCAGCTTAGAGACAGGGGGCGGCTATGGCTACACCTTC.